A single sample is the source of the 5 T cell receptor beta chains below, sequenced in a study of Graves' ophthalmopathy and Graves' hyperthyroidism. RNA transcripts served as template for amplifying TCR beta CDR3 sequences. The workflow started with a first-round RT-PCR run with HTBI primers and then moved on to a second-round multiplex PCR. TCRdb reanalysed the multiplex PCR reads using MiXCR and keeps one entry per CDR3 protein. The sample contains 200,000 to 300,000 distinct CDR3 sequences, around 50% of which appear only once. Source material: peripheral blood. Receptors were obtained from an adult man with Graves' ophthalmopathy.

The genes are TRBV5-1 and TRBJ1-1; D remains unclear. This CDR3 is 12 amino acids long. CDR1 and CDR2 (germline): SGHRS, YFSETQ. With 4 bases removed from V and 11 bases from J, the gap between germline ends came to 15 bases. The CDR3 DNA is TGCGCCAGCAGCGACGAGCGGAAACGGGCTTTCTTT. This gives the protein CASSDERKRAFF. The variable domain in full, completed from reference TRBV5-1 and TRBJ1-1, reads KAGVTQTPRYLIKTRGQQVTLSCSPISGHRSVSWYQQTPGQGLQFLFEYFSETQRNKGNFPGRFSGRQFSNSRSEMNVSTLELGDSALYLCASSDERKRAFFGQGTRLTVV.

The V gene is TRBV7-8, the J gene TRBJ1-4; D possibly corresponds to TRBD1 (6 bases). Looked up from germline, CDR1 is SGHVS and CDR2 is FQNEAQ. The V gene lost 1 base and the J gene lost 0 bases, with 21 bases spanning the gap. This CDR3 has 20 residues. CDR3 in amino acids: CASSLVVGRGQKATNEKLFF. The DNA for the CDR3 is TGTGCCAGCAGCTTAGTGGTGGGTAGAGGACAGAAGGCAACTAATGAAAAACTGTTTTTT.

The rearrangement uses TRBV29-1 and TRBJ1-4; the match to TRBD1 covers 7 bases. J gave up 8 bases and V 4 bases, and 7 bases lay outside the gene matches. Germline V gene lookup returns CDR1 SQVTM and CDR2 ANQGSEA. This CDR3 contains 13 residues. The CDR3 is CSVVAQGGEKLFF. The CDR3 DNA sequence: TGCAGCGTTGTGGCGCAGGGGGGGGAAAAACTGTTTTTT.

There are many counts of this clonotype. V usage is TRBV20-1 and J usage is TRBJ2-7, with TRBD2 matching over 8 bases. The CDR3 totals 15 residues. After removal of 5 bases from V and 2 bases from J, the junction contained 11 bases not matched to a gene. From germline, CDR1 is DFQATT and CDR2 SNEGSKA (reference sequence). The chain's CDR3 is CSADELAGTTYEQYF. CDR3 in DNA: TGCAGTGCTGATGAGCTAGCGGGCACAACCTACGAGCAGTACTTC.

V usage is TRBV2 and J usage is TRBJ2-5, with a possible D match to TRBD1 (6 bases). The J call is uncertain, as TRBJ2-1 better fits the DNA end. The germline V gene encodes CDR1 SNHLY and CDR2 FYNNEI. This CDR3 region has 16 residues. Here the CDR3 reads CASSTGQPYTNNEQFF. The CDR3 DNA follows: TGTGCCAGCAGTACCGGACAGCCTTATACTAACAATGAGCAGTTCTTC.